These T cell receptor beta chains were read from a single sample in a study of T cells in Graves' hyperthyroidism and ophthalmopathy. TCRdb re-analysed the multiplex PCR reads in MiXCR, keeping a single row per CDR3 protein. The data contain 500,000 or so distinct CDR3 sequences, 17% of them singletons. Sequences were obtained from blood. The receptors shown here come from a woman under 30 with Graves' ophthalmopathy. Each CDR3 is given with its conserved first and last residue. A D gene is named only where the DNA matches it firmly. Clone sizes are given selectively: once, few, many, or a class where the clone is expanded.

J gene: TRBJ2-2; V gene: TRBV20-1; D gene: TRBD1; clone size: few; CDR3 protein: CSARDMGQGVNTGELFF; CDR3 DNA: TGCAGTGCTAGAGATATGGGACAGGGGGTTAACACCGGGGAGCTGTTTTTT
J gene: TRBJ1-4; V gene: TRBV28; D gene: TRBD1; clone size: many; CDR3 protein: CASSLESRTGKGEKLFF; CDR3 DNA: TGTGCCAGCAGTTTAGAGTCCCGGACAGGGAAGGGTGAAAAACTGTTTTTT
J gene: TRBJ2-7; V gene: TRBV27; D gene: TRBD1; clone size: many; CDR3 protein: CASSRTGAHYEQYF; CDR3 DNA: TGTGCCAGCAGCCGAACAGGGGCCCACTACGAGCAGTACTTC
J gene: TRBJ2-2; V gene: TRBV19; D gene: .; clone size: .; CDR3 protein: CATRAVNTGELLF; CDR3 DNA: TGTGCCACCAGAGCGGTGAACACCGGGGAGCTGTTGTTT
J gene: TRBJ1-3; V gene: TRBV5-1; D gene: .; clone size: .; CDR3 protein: CASSLAQQSAGNTIYF; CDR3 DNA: TGCGCCAGCAGCTTGGCCCAGCAGTCCGCTGGAAACACCATATATTTT
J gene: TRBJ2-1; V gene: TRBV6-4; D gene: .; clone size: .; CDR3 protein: CASSPIQGTNNEQFF; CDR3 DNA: TGTGCCAGCAGCCCCATCCAGGGGACCAACAATGAGCAGTTCTTC
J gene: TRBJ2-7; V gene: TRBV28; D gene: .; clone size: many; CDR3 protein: CASSLGPSDEGGYEQYF; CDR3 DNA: TGTGCCAGCAGTTTAGGCCCCTCGGATGAAGGAGGGTACGAGCAGTACTTC
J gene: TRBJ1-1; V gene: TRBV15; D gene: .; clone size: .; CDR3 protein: CATSTRWTEAFF; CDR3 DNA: TGTGCCACCAGCACGCGGTGGACTGAAGCTTTCTTT
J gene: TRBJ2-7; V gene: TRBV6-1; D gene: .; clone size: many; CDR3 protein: CASRPGGTYEQYF; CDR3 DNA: TGTGCCAGCAGACCAGGAGGCACCTACGAGCAGTACTTC
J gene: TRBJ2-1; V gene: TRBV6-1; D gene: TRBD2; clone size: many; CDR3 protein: CASSFLGGTRGRREQFF; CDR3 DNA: TGTGCCAGCAGTTTCTTGGGGGGGACTAGGGGGAGAAGAGAGCAGTTCTTC
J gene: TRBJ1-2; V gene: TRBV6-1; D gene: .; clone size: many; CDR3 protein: CASSVEPVAYGYTF; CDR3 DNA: TGTGCCAGCAGCGTCGAACCGGTGGCCTATGGCTACACCTTC
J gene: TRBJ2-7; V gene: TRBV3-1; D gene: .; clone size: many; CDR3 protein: CASSQWGSSYEQYF; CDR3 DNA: TGTGCCAGCAGCCAATGGGGGAGCTCCTACGAGCAGTACTTC
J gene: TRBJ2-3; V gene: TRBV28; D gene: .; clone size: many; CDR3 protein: CASSLGLGREEDTQYF; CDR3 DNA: TGTGCCAGCAGTTTGGGCTTAGGAAGGGAGGAGGATACGCAGTATTTT
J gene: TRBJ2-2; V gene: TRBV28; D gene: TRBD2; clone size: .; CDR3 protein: CASRLAGYTGELFF; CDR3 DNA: TGTGCCAGCAGGCTAGCGGGATACACCGGGGAGCTGTTTTTT
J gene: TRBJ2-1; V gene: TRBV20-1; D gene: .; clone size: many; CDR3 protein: CSARENRDVLDEQFF; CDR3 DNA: TGCAGTGCTAGAGAAAACAGGGATGTACTTGATGAGCAGTTCTTC
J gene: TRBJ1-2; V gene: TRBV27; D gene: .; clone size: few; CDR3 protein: CASKSDRANYGYTF; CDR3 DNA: TGTGCCAGCAAATCGGACAGAGCTAACTATGGCTACACCTTC
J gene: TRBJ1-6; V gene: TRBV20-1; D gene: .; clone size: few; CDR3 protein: CSALGAPGGVESPLHF; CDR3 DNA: TGCAGTGCCCTGGGGGCCCCGGGGGGAGTTGAGTCACCCCTCCACTTT
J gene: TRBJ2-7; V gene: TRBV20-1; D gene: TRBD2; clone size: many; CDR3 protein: CSAMGLATNEQYF; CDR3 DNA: TGCAGTGCTATGGGACTAGCGACGAACGAGCAGTACTTC
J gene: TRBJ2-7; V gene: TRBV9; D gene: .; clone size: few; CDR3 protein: CASSPLSQPYEQYF; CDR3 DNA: TGTGCCAGCAGCCCTTTGTCTCAGCCTTACGAGCAGTACTTC
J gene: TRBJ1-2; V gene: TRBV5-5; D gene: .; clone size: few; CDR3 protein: CASSRGSMEGYTF; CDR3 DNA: TGTGCCAGCAGCCGAGGGTCCATGGAAGGCTACACCTTC
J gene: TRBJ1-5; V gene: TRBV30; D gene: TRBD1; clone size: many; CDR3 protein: CAWTPGDRNQPQHF; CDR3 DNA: TGTGCCTGGACCCCCGGGGACAGGAATCAGCCCCAGCATTTT
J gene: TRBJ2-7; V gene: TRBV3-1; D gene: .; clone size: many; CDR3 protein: CASSGTGLYEQYF; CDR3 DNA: TGTGCCAGCAGTGGGACCGGTTTGTACGAGCAGTACTTC
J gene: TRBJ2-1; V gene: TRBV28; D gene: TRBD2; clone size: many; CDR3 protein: CASGEAGEPKQFF; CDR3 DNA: TGTGCCAGCGGGGAAGCGGGAGAGCCTAAGCAGTTCTTC
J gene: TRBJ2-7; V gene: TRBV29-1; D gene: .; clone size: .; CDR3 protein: CSATTKKSSYEQYF; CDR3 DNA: TGCAGCGCCACGACTAAAAAAAGCTCCTACGAGCAGTACTTC
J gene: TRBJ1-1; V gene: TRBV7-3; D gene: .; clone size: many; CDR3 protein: CASSLTRANTEAFF; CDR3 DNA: TGTGCCAGCAGCTTAACGCGAGCGAACACTGAAGCTTTCTTT
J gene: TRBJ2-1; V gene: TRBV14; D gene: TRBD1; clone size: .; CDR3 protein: CASSPGKRRTGGGHEQFF; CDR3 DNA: TGTGCCAGCAGCCCTGGTAAACGTAGGACAGGGGGAGGGCATGAGCAGTTCTTC
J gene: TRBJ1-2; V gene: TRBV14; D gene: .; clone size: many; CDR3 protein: CASSPRREGGYTF; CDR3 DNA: TGTGCCAGCAGCCCCCGACGGGAGGGTGGCTACACCTTC
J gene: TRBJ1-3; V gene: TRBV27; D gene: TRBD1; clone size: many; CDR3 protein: CASAVTGGLGNTIYF; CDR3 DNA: TGTGCCAGCGCTGTGACAGGGGGCCTTGGAAACACCATATATTTT
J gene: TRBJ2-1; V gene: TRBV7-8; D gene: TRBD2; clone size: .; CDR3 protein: CASSSKFDLAGVKFF; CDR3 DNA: TGTGCCAGCAGCTCAAAATTCGACCTAGCGGGAGTTAAGTTCTTC
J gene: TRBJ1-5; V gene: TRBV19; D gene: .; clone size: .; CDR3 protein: CASSMVGGQPQHF; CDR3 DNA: TGTGCCAGTAGTATGGTCGGCGGCCAGCCCCAGCATTTT
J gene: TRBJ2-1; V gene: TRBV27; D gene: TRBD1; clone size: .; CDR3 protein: CASSPEGQGLRNEQFF; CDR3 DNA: TGTGCCAGCAGTCCGGAGGGACAGGGACTACGGAATGAGCAGTTCTTC
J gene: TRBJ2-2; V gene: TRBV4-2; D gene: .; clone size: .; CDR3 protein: CASSQTGNTGELFF; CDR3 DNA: TGTGCCAGCAGCCAGACAGGGAACACCGGGGAGCTGTTTTTT
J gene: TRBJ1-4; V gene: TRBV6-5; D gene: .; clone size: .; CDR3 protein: CASSYSRTDEKLFF; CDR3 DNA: TGTGCCAGCAGTTACTCACGGACGGATGAAAAACTGTTTTTT
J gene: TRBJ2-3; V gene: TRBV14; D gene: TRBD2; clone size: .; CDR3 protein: CASSRLKRDTDTQYF; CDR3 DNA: TGTGCCAGCAGCCGTCTAAAGCGGGACACAGATACGCAGTATTTT
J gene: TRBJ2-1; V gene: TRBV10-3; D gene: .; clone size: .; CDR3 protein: CAISGQGGGLDEQFF; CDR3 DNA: TGTGCCATCAGTGGCCAGGGTGGGGGCCTTGATGAGCAGTTCTTC
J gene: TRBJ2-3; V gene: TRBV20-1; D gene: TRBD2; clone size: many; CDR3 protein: CSARIISGSPDTQYF; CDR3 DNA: TGCAGTGCTAGAATAATTAGCGGGAGTCCGGATACGCAGTATTTT
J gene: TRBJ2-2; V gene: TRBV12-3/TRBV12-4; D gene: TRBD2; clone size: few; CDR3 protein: CATIAGGAGGELFF; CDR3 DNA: TGTGCCACCATAGCCGGGGGGGCCGGCGGGGAGCTGTTTTTT